The 10 T cell receptor beta chains below come from one sample, sequenced in a study of shared clonotypes between healthy human individuals. Using immunoSEQ multiplex PCR, the repertoire was profiled, and TCRdb retains in-frame clones only, with some absent. The repertoire holds roughly 1,000,000 clones, with about 84% as singletons. Sample: memory CD4+ T cells from PBMCs. Subset noted: CD45RA-negative fraction. Receptors originate from a man aged 18 to 30 in good health. Some clones in this sample may be carry-over from other donors' samples.

Written as DNA, the CDR3 is TGCGCCACCAGACTTCTAGCGGGAGCTTTCTACGAGCAGTACTTC. This gives the protein CATRLLAGAFYEQYF. The chain has TRBV5-1 and TRBJ2-7, with 10 bases fitting TRBD2. Per the germline V gene, CDR1 is SGHRS and CDR2 is YFSETQ. The CDR3 is made up of 15 amino acids. V lost 9 bases, J lost 3 bases, and 12 bases stayed unmatched.

The chain recombines TRBV9 with TRBJ2-3; D is possibly TRBD1 or TRBD2 (5 bases each). Germline assignment: CDR1 SGDLS and CDR2 YYNGEE. The CDR3 runs 12 residues. V dropped 7 bases and J dropped 6 bases, with 12 bases sitting between them. The CDR3 is CASGPEGDTQYF. DNA of the CDR3: TGTGCCAGCGGACCCGAGGGGGATACGCAGTATTTT.

The chain carries TRBV7-2 and TRBJ2-2, with D possibly being TRBD1 or TRBD2 (5 bases each). This CDR3 contains 13 residues. Trimming took 5 bases from V and 5 from J, leaving 9 bases between them. The V gene's germline CDR1 is SGHTA and CDR2 FQGNSA. Here the CDR3 reads CASSDYRTGELFF. The CDR3 region has the DNA TGTGCCAGCAGCGACTACAGGACCGGGGAGCTGTTTTTT.

The chain is built from TRBV6-5 and TRBJ2-1; D call uncertain. The V gene lost 5 bases and the J gene lost 1 base, with 9 bases spanning the gap. CDR1 and CDR2 (germline): MNHEY, SVGAGI. The CDR3 runs 14 residues. The CDR3 sequence is CASSPTRSYNEQFF. The CDR3 DNA reads TGTGCCAGCAGTCCTACCCGGTCCTACAATGAGCAGTTCTTC.

This clone was observed a handful of times. The chain carries TRBV30 and TRBJ1-1; D ambiguous. CDR3 length: 13 amino acids. The germline V and J ends were trimmed by 2 bases and 1 base, with 8 bases remaining between them. CDR1 is GTSNPN and CDR2 is SVGIG in the germline V gene (reference sequence). Here the CDR3 reads CAWSQSWNTEAFF. The CDR3 DNA follows: TGTGCCTGGAGTCAATCCTGGAACACTGAAGCTTTCTTT.

The V call is TRBV5-1, the J call TRBJ2-5; 8 bases match TRBD2. The junction had 4 bases not matched to a gene; V was cut back by 5 bases and J by 1 base. Germline assignment: CDR1 SGHRS and CDR2 YFSETQ. The CDR3 covers 14 residues. In DNA form, the CDR3 reads TGCGCCAGCAGGCGGGGGGTCCCCCAAGAGACCCAGTACTTC. This translates into CASRRGVPQETQYF. Full variable domain (outside the CDR3, taken from reference TRBV5-1 and TRBJ2-5): KAGVTQTPRYLIKTRGQQVTLSCSPISGHRSVSWYQQTPGQGLQFLFEYFSETQRNKGNFPGRFSGRQFSNSRSEMNVSTLELGDSALYLCASRRGVPQETQYFGPGTRLLVL.

This clone has ten or more counts. The gene calls are TRBV7-3 and TRBJ2-7; possibly TRBD2 for D (6 bases). CDR1 is SGHTA and CDR2 is FQGTGA in the germline V gene. V was clipped by 1 base and J by 5 bases, with 9 bases between them. CDR3 length: 13 amino acids. The CDR3 coding sequence is TGTGCCAGCAGCTTAATGGAGGGACACGAGCAGTACTTC. It encodes CASSLMEGHEQYF.

The sample holds many counts of this clone. The chain employs TRBV27 and TRBJ1-1; 7 bases map to TRBD1. CDR1 and CDR2 from the germline V gene are MNHEY and SMNVEV (reference sequence). The CDR3 contains 15 residues. The junction had 9 bases not matched to a gene; V was cut back by 2 bases and J by 6 bases. CDR3 loop: CASSLKVQGKSEAFF. The CDR3 DNA reads TGTGCCAGCAGTTTAAAAGTACAGGGGAAGTCTGAAGCTTTCTTT.

This clone was seen just once. This rearrangement joins TRBV9 to TRBJ2-7; 8 bases align to TRBD2. This CDR3 region has 16 residues. CDR1 SGDLS and CDR2 YYNGEE come from the germline V gene. Trimming removed 0 bases from V and 2 bases from J; junction bases left unmatched: 7. CDR3 coding DNA: TGTGCCAGCAGCGTAGGTGGAGCGGGAGTCCCCTACGAGCAGTACTTC. It codes for CASSVGGAGVPYEQYF.

V is TRBV30 and J is TRBJ1-1; D unresolved. V lost 3 bases and J lost 4, with 12 bases in between. The CDR3 totals 13 residues. Germline lookup yields CDR1 GTSNPN and CDR2 SVGIG (reference sequence). The CDR3 sequence is CAWRNIGGTEAFF. CDR3 coding DNA: TGTGCCTGGAGGAACATCGGTGGCACTGAAGCTTTCTTT.